This TCR beta chain derives from a study of blood T cell repertoires in COVID-19. For the study at large: Collection of acute and convalescent COVID-19 samples took place in the United States, Italy and Spain.

V lost 4 bases, J lost 5 bases, and 8 bases stayed unmatched. Germline V gene lookup returns CDR1 SGHTA and CDR2 FQGNSA. CDR3 length: 15 amino acids. The data were produced by immunoSEQ multiplex PCR, yet TCRdb's version contains in-frame clones alone and is incomplete. The sample lists a few hundred thousand clones; around 90% were seen once. The receptor's source is a man aged 18 to 30 with active or convalescent COVID-19. The material sequenced was peripheral blood. The chain uses TRBV7-2 and TRBJ2-5, with 9 bases that match TRBD2. CDR3 in DNA: TGTGCCAGCAGCTCGCGGGCGGGGGGGCCGGAGACCCAGTACTTC. Its protein is CASSSRAGGPETQYF.